This section outlines one T cell receptor beta chain sequence together with its context. The CDR3 contains 11 residues. Deletions cut 2 bases from V and 8 bases from J, with 6 bases between. Germline V gene data show CDR1 as MGHRA and CDR2 as YSYEKL. This record belongs to a study of CD8 T cell repertoires and HIV-1 epitope variants. Study context: Control wells had CMV/EBV/flu peptides, negative Ebola AY9, or no peptide. Tested: three Gag epitope families, Nef HW9 and YT9.

The table came from immunoSEQ multiplex PCR; TCRdb's copy has only in-frame clones and leaves some out. The sample shows 80,000 to 95,000 clones, roughly four fifths of them seen only once. The sequence came from a male donor with HIV. The sample consisted of uncultured baseline CD8+ T cells from peripheral blood mononuclear cells (PBMCs). The chain carries TRBV4-1 and TRBJ1-2; D is undetermined. The CDR3 spells CASSQLGGYTF. The CDR3 DNA follows: TGCGCCAGCAGCCAACTAGGGGGCTACACCTTC.